The next 17 T cell receptor beta chains were all read from a single sample in a study of T cells in Graves' hyperthyroidism and ophthalmopathy. TCR beta CDR3 regions were amplified from RNA transcripts. HTBI primers were the set used in a first-round RT-PCR of the TCR CDR3. TCRdb fed the multiplex PCR reads into MiXCR, producing one record per CDR3 protein. This table holds hundreds of thousands of distinct CDR3 sequences, around 15% found once. The sample consisted of blood. These receptors came from a woman in her thirties or forties with Graves' ophthalmopathy.

At least ten counts were recorded for this clonotype. The chain links TRBV11-3 to TRBJ2-1; 10 nucleotides match TRBD2. V shed 2 bases and J 5 bases; nucleotides not matched to a gene: 6. Germline V gene data show CDR1 as SGHNT and CDR2 as YENEEA. The CDR3 sequence is 16 residues long. DNA of the CDR3: TGTGCCAGCAGCTTAAGCGGGAGGGCCGAAGACAATGAGCAGTTCTTC. As protein: CASSLSGRAEDNEQFF.

This clonotype was observed a handful of times. The DNA of the CDR3 is TGCAGTGCTAGAGATCCTAGCGACACCGGGGAGCTGTTTTTT. This codes for CSARDPSDTGELFF. This chain joins TRBV20-1 and TRBJ2-2; TRBD2 might be the D (6 bases). Per germline, CDR1 DFQATT and CDR2 SNEGSKA (reference sequence). V lost 0 bases to trimming and J lost 3 bases, with 8 bases between them. The CDR3 sequence is 14 residues long.

There are many counts of this clonotype. The chain carries TRBV6-1 and TRBJ1-1; D possibly corresponds to TRBD1 (5 bases). The length of the CDR3 is 16 residues. Deletions cut 2 bases from V and 0 bases from J, with 13 bases between. Germline assignment: CDR1 MNHNS and CDR2 SASEGT. CDR3 region: CASSEFQGQMNTEAFF. In DNA, the CDR3 is TGTGCCAGCAGTGAATTCCAGGGCCAGATGAACACTGAAGCTTTCTTT.

This clonotype has ten or more counts. A junction end diverges from the germline sequence, so it may reflect a read error. The chain joins TRBV7-7 to TRBJ2-2; 7 bases fit TRBD1. The germline V gene has CDR1 SSHAT and CDR2 FNYEAQ (reference sequence). This CDR3 comprises 13 residues. CDR3 in DNA: TGTGCTAGCAGCCCGCAGGGGGCCGGGGAGCTGTTTTTT. Translation gives CASSPQGAGELFF.

This clonotype was observed many times. This CDR3 is CASSLLPAGNEQYF. The CDR3 DNA reads TGTGCCAGCAGTTTATTACCAGCGGGAAACGAGCAGTACTTC. This rearrangement joins TRBV28 to TRBJ2-7, with TRBD2 matching over 7 bases. Germline CDR1 reads MDHEN; CDR2 reads SYDVKM. The CDR3 runs 14 residues. V dropped 1 base and J dropped 5; count of bases not matched to a gene: 5.

This clonotype appeared a few times. CDR3 DNA sequence: TGTGCCAGCAGTGAGAGATCCTACGAGCAGTACTTC. Translating it yields CASSERSYEQYF. V and J are TRBV6-1 and TRBJ2-7; D not certain. Germline assignment: CDR1 MNHNS and CDR2 SASEGT. V dropped 3 bases and J dropped 1 base, with 4 bases sitting between them. The CDR3 is 12 residues long.

The sample holds many counts of this clonotype. The chain recombines TRBV28 with TRBJ2-7; 9 bases align to TRBD2. V was pared by 4 bases and J by 2 bases, with 6 bases of the junction left unmatched. CDR1 is MDHEN, CDR2 SYDVKM, per germline. The CDR3 has 15 residues. DNA for the CDR3: TGTGCCAGCAGTTCTGGACTAGCGAAGACCTACGAGCAGTACTTC. Residues: CASSSGLAKTYEQYF.

The chain couples TRBV27 to TRBJ1-2, with 9 bases fitting TRBD1. V trimming: 5 bases; J trimming: 6 bases; junction bases outside the gene matches: 1. Germline V lookup: CDR1 MNHEY, CDR2 SMNVEV (reference sequence). CDR3 size: 12 residues. This CDR3 reads CASSRTGDGYTF. Written as DNA, the CDR3 is TGTGCCAGCAGTAGGACAGGGGATGGCTACACCTTC.

This clonotype was found once. Being one base from a much bigger clone, this may be a read error. J is TRBJ2-2 and V is TRBV28, with 9 nucleotides matching TRBD1. Germline assignment: CDR1 MDHEN and CDR2 SYDVKM. The CDR3 has 14 amino acids. The CDR3 bases are TGTGTCAGCAGTTCTACAGGGGGCTGGGGGGAGCTGTTTTTT. Its protein is CVSSSTGGWGELFF.

The rearrangement joins TRBV19 to TRBJ1-5; a possible D gene is TRBD1 (6 bases). CDR3 length: 14 amino acids. Germline CDR1 reads LNHDA; CDR2 reads SQIVND (reference sequence). The V end was cut by 6 bases, the J end by 7 bases, with 16 bases between. CDR3 DNA sequence: TGTGCCAGTAGGAGAGACAGGCCGGACCAGCCCCAGCATTTT. Translation gives CASRRDRPDQPQHF.

The rearrangement uses TRBV2 and TRBJ1-5, with TRBD1 identical over 7 bases. Unmatched junction bases numbered 13, after V lost 6 bases and J lost 5 bases. Germline V CDR1 and CDR2: SNHLY, FYNNEI. The CDR3 has 16 residues. The DNA of the CDR3 is TGTGCCAGCAGCAAGACAGGGTCGGGCGCGTATCAGCCCCAGCATTTT. Translating gives CASSKTGSGAYQPQHF. Full variable domain (missing parts from reference TRBV2 and TRBJ1-5): EPEVTQTPSHQVTQMGQEVILRCVPISNHLYFYWYRQILGQKVEFLVSFYNNEISEKSEIFDDQFSVERPDGSNFTLKIRSTKLEDSAMYFCASSKTGSGAYQPQHFGDGTRLSIL.

This chain links TRBV6-2 or TRBV6-3 with TRBJ2-2, with D unresolved. CDR3 length: 16 amino acids. The germline V gene encodes CDR1 MNHEY and CDR2 SVGEGT. V shed 4 bases and J shed 6 bases, with 18 bases lying between them. This CDR3 reads CASSSPRSGVAGELFF. The CDR3 DNA sequence: TGTGCCAGCAGTTCCCCCAGGTCCGGAGTAGCCGGGGAGCTGTTTTTT.

This clonotype was seen more than once but under ten times. V and J are TRBV5-1 and TRBJ2-2; no clear D. Germline CDR1 and CDR2: SGHRS and YFSETQ. The CDR3 contains 14 residues. V was clipped by 0 bases and J by 4 bases, with 7 bases between them. The DNA of the CDR3 is TGCGCCAGCAGCTTGGCCGTGGGCACCGGGGAGCTGTTTTTT. It yields the protein CASSLAVGTGELFF.

In this sample, this clonotype turned up a few times. The J gene is TRBJ2-3, the V gene TRBV3-1; D is perhaps TRBD1 (5 bases). The CDR3 runs to 18 residues. Germline V CDR1 and CDR2: LGHDT, YNNKEL (reference sequence). Trimming removed 1 base at V and 4 bases at J, with 21 bases between. The CDR3 DNA reads as TGTGCCAGCAGCCAAGTGCCCTACAGGACCTCCATGGCAGATACGCAGTATTTT. Translation gives CASSQVPYRTSMADTQYF.

This clonotype has just a few counts. This sequence joins TRBV11-3 and TRBJ2-5; 8 bases align to TRBD2. The CDR3 runs 15 residues. Germline CDR1 SGHNT, CDR2 YENEEA. V lost 2 bases to trimming and J lost 4 bases; unmatched junction nucleotides: 6. The CDR3, as DNA: TGTGCCAGCAGCTTAAGCCGGGAGGGTGGAGAGACCCAGTACTTC. It yields the protein CASSLSREGGETQYF.

V usage is TRBV5-4 and J usage is TRBJ1-6; 10 bases line up with TRBD1. Germline assignment: CDR1 SGHNT and CDR2 YYREEE (reference sequence). V lost 4 bases and J lost 7; bases outside the gene matches: 8. The CDR3 is made up of 16 amino acids. The CDR3 DNA is TGTGCCAGCAGCCAAGGGGGGGACAGGGGCAATTCACCCCTCCACTTT. Protein product: CASSQGGDRGNSPLHF.

The gene calls are TRBV10-2 and TRBJ1-3, with D possibly matching TRBD1 (6 bases). In germline, CDR1 is WSHSY, CDR2 SAAADI. This CDR3 is built from 16 residues. Trimming cost V 6 bases and J 0 bases, with 15 bases left between them. CDR3 sequence reads: CASRTGGPLSGNTIYF. The CDR3 DNA follows: TGCGCCAGCAGGACAGGAGGCCCCCTCTCTGGAAACACCATATATTTT.